Listed below are T cell receptor beta chains from one sample, sequenced in a study of neurological immune-mediated disorders. MiXCR, applied by TCRdb to the 5' RACE reads, yields one record per CDR3 protein. The sample lists 39,000 or so distinct CDR3 sequences; about 4.4% were seen once. Sequenced sample: CD4+ T cells from blood. The receptors originated from a man aged 18-30 years in good health. CDR3s include the opening cysteine and the closing phenylalanine or tryptophan. Each record gives: V gene, J gene, clone size, CDR3 protein. Size tells how often a clone was seen (once, few, many) or the class of an expanded clone, and some rows leave it out.

>TRBV12-3/TRBV12-4|TRBJ2-1|many
CASSRDSSSYNEQFF
>TRBV29-1|TRBJ1-1|many
CSVKGWSTEAFF
>TRBV11-1|TRBJ2-2|NA
CASSAWDSSRTGDLFF
>TRBV2|TRBJ1-5|few
CASRATGGSSQPQHF
>TRBV20-1|TRBJ1-1|many
CSARSVGTWLKENTEAFF
>TRBV14|TRBJ2-1|many
CASSLLGQSEQFF
>TRBV6-2/TRBV6-3|TRBJ1-1|many
CASSYYGRSSSVVTEAFF
>TRBV3-1|TRBJ1-1|many
CASSPRQGDRTEAFF
>TRBV20-1|TRBJ2-7|many
CSAPQGVSSYEQYF
>TRBV6-5|TRBJ1-2|many
CASSYNGRDGGYTF
>TRBV5-6|TRBJ2-2|NA
CANSLDRGAQLTGELFF
>TRBV18|TRBJ1-2|many
CASSPAQGTRLYGYTF
>TRBV6-6|TRBJ1-1|many
CAVLRGDTEAFF
>TRBV10-3|TRBJ1-2|many
CAISGWDNYGYTF
>TRBV4-2|TRBJ2-3|many
CASSQVESGFGDTQYF
>TRBV20-1|TRBJ1-5|many
CSASPSSGDQPQHF
>TRBV6-5|TRBJ1-3|many
CASSYGTGGLGAGNTIYF
>TRBV20-1|TRBJ1-2|many
CSARAPGHMFIYGYTF
>TRBV2|TRBJ1-1|many
CASSEARQGLGAFF
>TRBV20-1|TRBJ2-7|many
CSARSWGGYEQYF
>TRBV12-3/TRBV12-4|TRBJ2-5|many
CASSPGLAGAETQYF
>TRBV10-3|TRBJ2-2|many
CAITGEGTGELFF
>TRBV6-1|TRBJ1-1|many
CASRTTLVTEAFF
>TRBV19|TRBJ2-1|many
CASSPRQGAILDEQFF
>TRBV5-1|TRBJ1-1|many
CASSSGTGGMWAFF
>TRBV5-1|TRBJ2-5|many
CASSSLGGAGETQYF
>TRBV7-2|TRBJ2-2|many
CAGQGVDTGELFF
>TRBV7-2|TRBJ2-2|many
CASSQSLHSNTGELFF